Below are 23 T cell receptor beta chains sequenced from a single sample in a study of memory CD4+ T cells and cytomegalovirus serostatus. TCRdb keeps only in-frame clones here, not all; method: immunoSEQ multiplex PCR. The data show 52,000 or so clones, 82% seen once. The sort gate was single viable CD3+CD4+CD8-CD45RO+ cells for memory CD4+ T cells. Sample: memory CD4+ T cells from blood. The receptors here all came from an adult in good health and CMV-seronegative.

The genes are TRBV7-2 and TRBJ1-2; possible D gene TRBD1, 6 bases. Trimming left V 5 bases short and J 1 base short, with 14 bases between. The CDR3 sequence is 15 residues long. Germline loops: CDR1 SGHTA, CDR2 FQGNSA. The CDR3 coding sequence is TGTGCCAGCAGCCCCCCGGGGGGCGGTAACTATGGCTACACCTTC. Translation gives CASSPPGGGNYGYTF.

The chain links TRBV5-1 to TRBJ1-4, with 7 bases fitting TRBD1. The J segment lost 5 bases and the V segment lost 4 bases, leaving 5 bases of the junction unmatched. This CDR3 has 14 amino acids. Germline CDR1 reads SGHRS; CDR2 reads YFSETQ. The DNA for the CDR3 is TGCGCCAGCAGCAGGGACAGAGAAAATGAAAAACTGTTTTTT. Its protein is CASSRDRENEKLFF.

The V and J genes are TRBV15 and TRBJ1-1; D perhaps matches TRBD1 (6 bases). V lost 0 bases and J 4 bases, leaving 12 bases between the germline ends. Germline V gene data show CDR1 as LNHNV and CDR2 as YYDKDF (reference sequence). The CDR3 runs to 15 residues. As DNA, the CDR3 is TGTGCCACCAGCAGAGACATGACAGGTTCCACTGAAGCTTTCTTT. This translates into CATSRDMTGSTEAFF.

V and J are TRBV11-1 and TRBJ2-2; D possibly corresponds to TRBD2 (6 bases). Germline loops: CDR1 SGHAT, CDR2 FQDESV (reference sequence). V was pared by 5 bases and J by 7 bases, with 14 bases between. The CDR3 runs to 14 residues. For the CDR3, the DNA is TGTGCCAGCAGCCCTAGCCGGGGGAGCGGGGAGCTGTTTTTT. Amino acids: CASSPSRGSGELFF. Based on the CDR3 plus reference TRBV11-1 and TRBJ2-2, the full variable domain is EAEVAQSPRYKITEKSQAVAFWCDPISGHATLYWYRQILGQGPELLVQFQDESVVDDSQLPKDRFSAERLKGVDSTLKIQPAELGDSAMYLCASSPSRGSGELFFGEGSRLTVL.

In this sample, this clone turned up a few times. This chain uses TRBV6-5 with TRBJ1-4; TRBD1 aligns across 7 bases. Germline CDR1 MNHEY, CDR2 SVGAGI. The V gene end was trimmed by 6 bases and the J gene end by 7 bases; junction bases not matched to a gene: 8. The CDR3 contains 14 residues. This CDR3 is CASSPTGVPEKLFF. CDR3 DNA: TGTGCCAGCAGCCCCACAGGGGTCCCTGAAAAACTGTTTTTT.

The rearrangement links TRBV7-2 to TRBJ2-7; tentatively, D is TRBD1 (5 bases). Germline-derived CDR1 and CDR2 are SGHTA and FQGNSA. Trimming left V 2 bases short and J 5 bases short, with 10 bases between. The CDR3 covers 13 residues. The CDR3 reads CASSLRGTHEQYF. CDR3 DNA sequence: TGTGCCAGCAGCTTAAGGGGTACCCACGAGCAGTACTTC.

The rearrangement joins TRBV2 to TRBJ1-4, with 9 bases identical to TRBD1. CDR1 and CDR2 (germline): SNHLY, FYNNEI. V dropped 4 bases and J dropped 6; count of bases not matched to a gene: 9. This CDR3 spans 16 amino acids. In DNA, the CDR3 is TGTGCCAGCAGTGTCCTACCGGGACAGGGACATGAAAAACTGTTTTTT. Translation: CASSVLPGQGHEKLFF. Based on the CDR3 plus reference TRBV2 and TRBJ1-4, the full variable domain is EPEVTQTPSHQVTQMGQEVILRCVPISNHLYFYWYRQILGQKVEFLVSFYNNEISEKSEIFDDQFSVERPDGSNFTLKIRSTKLEDSAMYFCASSVLPGQGHEKLFFGSGTQLSVL.

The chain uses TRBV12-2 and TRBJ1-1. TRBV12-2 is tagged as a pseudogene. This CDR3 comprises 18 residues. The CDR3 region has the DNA TGTGCAAGTCGCTTAGCGCCGGGAACGTGCGTGGGGGGCACTGAAGCTTTCTTT. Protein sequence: CASRLAPGTCVGGTEAFF.

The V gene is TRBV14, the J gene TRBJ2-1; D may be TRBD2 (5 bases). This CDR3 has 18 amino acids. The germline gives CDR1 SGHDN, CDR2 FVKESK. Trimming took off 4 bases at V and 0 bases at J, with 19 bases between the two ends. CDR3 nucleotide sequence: TGTGCCAGCAGCCGAAACCTGGACTTCTCCAGCTCCTACAATGAGCAGTTCTTC. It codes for CASSRNLDFSSSYNEQFF.

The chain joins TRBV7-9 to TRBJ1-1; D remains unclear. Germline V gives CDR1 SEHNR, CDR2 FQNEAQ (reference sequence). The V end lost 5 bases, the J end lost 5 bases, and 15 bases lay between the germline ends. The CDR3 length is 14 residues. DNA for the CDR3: TGTGCCAGCAGCCTCCAGTCTGGCCTAACTGAAGCTTTCTTT. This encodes CASSLQSGLTEAFF.

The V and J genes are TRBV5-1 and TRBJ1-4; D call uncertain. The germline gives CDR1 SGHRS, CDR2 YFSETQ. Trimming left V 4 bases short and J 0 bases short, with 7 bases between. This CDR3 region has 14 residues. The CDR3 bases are TGCGCCAGCAGCCCGACCTCAACTAATGAAAAACTGTTTTTT. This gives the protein CASSPTSTNEKLFF.

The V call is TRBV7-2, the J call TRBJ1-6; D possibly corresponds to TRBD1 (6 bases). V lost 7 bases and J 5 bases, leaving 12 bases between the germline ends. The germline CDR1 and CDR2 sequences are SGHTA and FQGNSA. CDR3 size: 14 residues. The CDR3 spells CASNEGGNNSPLHF. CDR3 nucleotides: TGTGCCAGCAACGAAGGGGGGAATAATTCACCCCTCCACTTT.

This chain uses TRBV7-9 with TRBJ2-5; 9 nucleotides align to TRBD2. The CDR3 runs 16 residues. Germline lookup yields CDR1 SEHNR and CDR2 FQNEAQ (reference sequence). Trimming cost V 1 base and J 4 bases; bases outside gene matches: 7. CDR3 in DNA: TGTGCCAGCAGCTTAGGCGTAGCGGGGGAGGTAGAGACCCAGTACTTC. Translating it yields CASSLGVAGEVETQYF.

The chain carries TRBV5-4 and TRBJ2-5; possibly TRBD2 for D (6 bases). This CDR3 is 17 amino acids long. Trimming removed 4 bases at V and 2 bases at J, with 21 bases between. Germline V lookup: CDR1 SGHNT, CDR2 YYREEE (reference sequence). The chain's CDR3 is CASSRGSGKEGQETQYF. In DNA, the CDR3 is TGTGCCAGCAGCCGGGGTTCGGGGAAGGAGGGGCAAGAGACCCAGTACTTC.

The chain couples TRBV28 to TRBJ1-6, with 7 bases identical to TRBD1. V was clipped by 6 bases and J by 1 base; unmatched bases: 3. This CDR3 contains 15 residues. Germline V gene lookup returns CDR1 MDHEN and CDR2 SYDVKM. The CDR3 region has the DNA TGTGCCAGCAGCGGACAGGTTTCCTATAATTCACCCCTCCACTTT. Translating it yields CASSGQVSYNSPLHF.

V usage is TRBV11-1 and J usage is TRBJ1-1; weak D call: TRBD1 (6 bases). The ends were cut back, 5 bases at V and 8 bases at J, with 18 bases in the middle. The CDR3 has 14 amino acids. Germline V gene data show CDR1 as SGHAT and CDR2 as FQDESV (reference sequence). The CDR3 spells CASSPTGWGSEAFF. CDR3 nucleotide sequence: TGTGCCAGCAGCCCCACAGGGTGGGGCTCCGAAGCTTTCTTT. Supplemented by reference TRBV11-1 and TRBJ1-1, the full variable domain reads EAEVAQSPRYKITEKSQAVAFWCDPISGHATLYWYRQILGQGPELLVQFQDESVVDDSQLPKDRFSAERLKGVDSTLKIQPAELGDSAMYLCASSPTGWGSEAFFGQGTRLTVV.

Written as DNA, the CDR3 is TGTGCCACCAGCAGGGACAGGGCTGGTAATTCACCCCTCCACTTT. Amino acids: CATSRDRAGNSPLHF. The chain recombines TRBV15 with TRBJ1-6; 8 positions match TRBD1. The V gene end was trimmed by 3 bases and the J gene end by 6 bases; junction bases not matched to a gene: 4. This CDR3 is built from 15 residues. Germline assignment: CDR1 LNHNV and CDR2 YYDKDF (reference sequence).

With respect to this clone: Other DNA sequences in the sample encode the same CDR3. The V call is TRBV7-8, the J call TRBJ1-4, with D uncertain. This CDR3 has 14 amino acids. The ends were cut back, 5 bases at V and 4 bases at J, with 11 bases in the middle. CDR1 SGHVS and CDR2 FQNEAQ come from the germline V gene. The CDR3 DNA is TGTGCCAGCAGCCTAACTCCAGTTAATGAAAAACTGTTTTTT. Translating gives CASSLTPVNEKLFF.

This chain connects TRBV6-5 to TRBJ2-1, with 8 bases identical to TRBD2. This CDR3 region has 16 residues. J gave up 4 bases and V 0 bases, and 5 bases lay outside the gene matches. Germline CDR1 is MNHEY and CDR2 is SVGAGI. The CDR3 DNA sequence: TGTGCCAGCAGTTACTCCATAGCGGGGAGTTACAATGAGCAGTTCTTC. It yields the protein CASSYSIAGSYNEQFF.

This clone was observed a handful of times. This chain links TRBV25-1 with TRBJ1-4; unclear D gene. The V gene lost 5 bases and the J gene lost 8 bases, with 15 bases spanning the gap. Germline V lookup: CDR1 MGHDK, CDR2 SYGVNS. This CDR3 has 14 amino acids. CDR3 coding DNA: TGTGCCAGCAGTCCAGACGGCCCTCGGGAAAAACTGTTTTTT. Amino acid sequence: CASSPDGPREKLFF. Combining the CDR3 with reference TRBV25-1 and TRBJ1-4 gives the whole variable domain EADIYQTPRYLVIGTGKKITLECSQTMGHDKMYWYQQDPGMELHLIHYSYGVNSTEKGDLSSESTVSRIRTEHFPLTLESARPSHTSQYLCASSPDGPREKLFFGSGTQLSVL.

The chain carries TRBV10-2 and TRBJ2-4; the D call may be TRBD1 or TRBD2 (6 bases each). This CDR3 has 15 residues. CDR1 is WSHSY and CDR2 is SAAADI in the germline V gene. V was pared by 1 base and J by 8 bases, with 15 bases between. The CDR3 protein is CASSELKGGGDIQYF. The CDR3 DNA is TGCGCCAGCAGTGAGTTGAAGGGGGGCGGTGACATTCAGTACTTC.

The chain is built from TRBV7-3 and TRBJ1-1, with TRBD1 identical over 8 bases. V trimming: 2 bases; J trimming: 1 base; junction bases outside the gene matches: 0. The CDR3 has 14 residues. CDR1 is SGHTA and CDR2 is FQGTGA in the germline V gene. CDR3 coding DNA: TGTGCCAGCAGCTTACAGGGGGCGAACACTGAAGCTTTCTTT. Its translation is CASSLQGANTEAFF. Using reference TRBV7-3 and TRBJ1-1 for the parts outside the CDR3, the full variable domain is GAGVSQTPSNKVTEKGKYVELRCDPISGHTALYWYRQSLGQGPEFLIYFQGTGAADDSGLPNDRFFAVRPEGSVSTLKIQRTERGDSAVYLCASSLQGANTEAFFGQGTRLTVV.

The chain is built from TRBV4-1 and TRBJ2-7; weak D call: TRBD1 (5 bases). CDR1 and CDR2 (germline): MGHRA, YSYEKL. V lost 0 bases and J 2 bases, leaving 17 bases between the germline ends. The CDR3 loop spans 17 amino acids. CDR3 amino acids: CASSQDMARQLAYEQYF. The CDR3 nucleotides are TGCGCCAGCAGCCAAGACATGGCCCGACAGTTAGCCTACGAGCAGTACTTC.